This record concerns one T cell receptor beta chain sequence. V was clipped by 10 bases and J by 4 bases, with 16 bases between them. Germline V gene data show CDR1 as MGHDK and CDR2 as SYGVNS. The CDR3 has 13 amino acids. These data originate in a study of blood T cell repertoires in COVID-19. The table came from immunoSEQ multiplex PCR; TCRdb's copy has only in-frame clones and leaves some out. Here the sample spans some 450,000 clones, roughly 88% being singletons. The sample consisted of peripheral blood. The source is a woman between 45 and 60 years old with COVID-19, enrolled during active disease. V gene TRBV25-1 combines with J gene TRBJ1-2, with D perhaps matching TRBD1 (6 bases). This CDR3 reads CATKGGAGYGYTF. CDR3 nucleotide sequence: TGTGCCACCAAGGGGGGGGCTGGCTATGGCTACACCTTC.